The 8 T cell receptor beta chains in this list originate from one sample, sequenced in a study of T cells in narcolepsy. TCRdb's table, derived via immunoSEQ multiplex PCR, lists solely in-frame clones and lacks some. Among over 10,000 clones listed, approximately 88% were seen once. Input material: CD45RA- memory CD4+ T cells from PBMCs. These receptors were collected from a human donor with narcolepsy.

The chain has TRBV2 and TRBJ1-4, with 11 nucleotides matching TRBD1. The V gene's germline CDR1 is SNHLY and CDR2 FYNNEI. Unmatched junction bases numbered 4, after V lost 6 bases and J lost 7 bases. The CDR3 totals 14 residues. The CDR3 protein is CASSWDRGGEKLFF. For the CDR3, the DNA is TGTGCCAGCAGCTGGGACAGGGGGGGTGAAAAACTGTTTTTT.

This clone was observed once. The V gene is TRBV20-1, the J gene TRBJ2-1; D gene uncertain. The V and J ends lost 6 bases and 4 bases respectively, with 7 bases between them. Germline values: CDR1 DFQATT, CDR2 SNEGSKA (reference sequence). The CDR3 covers 11 residues. CDR3 nucleotides: TGCAGTGCGGTCAGTTACAATGAGCAGTTCTTC. It yields the protein CSAVSYNEQFF.

The rearrangement links TRBV11-2 to TRBJ2-3, with 8 bases identical to TRBD2. CDR3 length: 14 amino acids. V lost 6 bases and J lost 5; bases outside the gene matches: 7. Germline lookup yields CDR1 SGHAT and CDR2 FQNNGV. CDR3 sequence: CASRTGLAGDTQYF. CDR3 coding DNA: TGTGCCAGCAGAACCGGGCTAGCGGGAGATACGCAGTATTTT. The entire variable domain, with the rest obtained from reference TRBV11-2 and TRBJ2-3, is as follows: EAGVAQSPRYKIIEKRQSVAFWCNPISGHATLYWYQQILGQGPKLLIQFQNNGVVDDSQLPKDRFSAERLKGVDSTLKIQPAKLEDSAVYLCASRTGLAGDTQYFGPGTRLTVL.

J is TRBJ2-5 and V is TRBV5-1; 8 bases agree with TRBD1. V dropped 4 bases and J dropped 8; count of bases not matched to a gene: 16. Germline V CDR1 and CDR2: SGHRS, YFSETQ. CDR3 length: 16 amino acids. The CDR3 sequence is CASSPDTPGTGSTQYF. CDR3 in DNA: TGCGCCAGCAGCCCCGACACTCCCGGGACAGGCTCCACCCAGTACTTC.

This chain connects TRBV30 to TRBJ1-5; D unclear. V was trimmed by 4 bases and J by 2 bases, leaving 12 bases between them. The germline gives CDR1 GTSNPN, CDR2 SVGIG (reference sequence). The CDR3 length is 14 residues. The CDR3 loop reads CAWKAGRGNQPQHF. CDR3 DNA sequence: TGTGCCTGGAAGGCGGGCCGGGGCAATCAGCCCCAGCATTTT.

The chain couples TRBV19 to TRBJ1-1, with a tentative D call TRBD1 (6 bases). The CDR3 runs to 13 residues. The germline gives CDR1 LNHDA, CDR2 SQIVND (reference sequence). V was cut by 3 bases and J by 4 bases, with 9 bases left in between. The CDR3 DNA follows: TGTGCCAGTAGTATTGACAGGCTCACTGAAGCTTTCTTT. Its translation is CASSIDRLTEAFF.

This chain connects TRBV6-5 to TRBJ1-5; tentatively, D is TRBD1 (6 bases). Trimming shortened V by 8 bases and J by 3 bases, and 11 bases separated the two germline ends. CDR1 and CDR2 from the germline V gene are MNHEY and SVGAGI. CDR3 length equals 13 residues. Here the CDR3 reads CASGDISNQPQHF. DNA of the CDR3: TGTGCCAGCGGGGACATATCCAATCAGCCCCAGCATTTT.

This chain links TRBV19 with TRBJ1-2; TRBD1 is a possible D gene (5 bases). The CDR3 consists of 14 residues. Deletions cut 3 bases from V and 7 bases from J, with 15 bases between. Per germline, CDR1 LNHDA and CDR2 SQIVND (reference sequence). CDR3 coding DNA: TGTGCCAGTAGTATTCCGGCAGGCGGGGCTGGCTACACCTTC. It yields the protein CASSIPAGGAGYTF.